This paragraph reports one TCR beta chain. The data were taken from a study of blood T cell repertoires in COVID-19. Overall study: Spain, Italy and the United States supplied samples that represented acute and convalescent COVID-19. Sources were T cells, B-cell-depleted T cells, or PBMCs; the material itself was cDNA or gDNA.

Per the original methods: Reference gene primer amplification in the assay estimated nucleated cell counts. Data came from immunoSEQ multiplex PCR; TCRdb stores just in-frame clones and leaves some out. That table supplies the V and J calls and clone size; D and trimming were determined from the DNA. Of approximately 280,000 clones listed, around 89% were seen once; the top ten hold about 4.6%. The TCR comes from a man in his forties or fifties with acute or convalescent COVID-19. Sequencing was carried out using peripheral blood.

For the CDR3, the DNA is TGTGCCAGCAGTTACAAATTGGGCCGTAGTTATTCACCCCTCCACTTT. It translates to CASSYKLGRSYSPLHF. This chain connects TRBV6-5 to TRBJ1-6; no clear D gene. The CDR3 is 16 amino acids. The V end lost 2 bases, the J end lost 8 bases, and 16 bases lay between the germline ends. The germline V gene encodes CDR1 MNHEY and CDR2 SVGAGI.